These T cell receptor beta chains were read from a single sample in a study of identical twins' blood T cells. TCRdb redid the calling of the 5' RACE reads with MiXCR, one entry per CDR3 protein. This table has a few hundred thousand distinct CDR3 sequences, more than 25% appearing once. The specimen was PBMCs. These receptors were obtained from a woman aged 18-55 years in good health. CDR3s include the opening cysteine and the closing phenylalanine or tryptophan. The D gene is left open where the match is weak. The size entry is marked missing in some rows and otherwise reads once, few, many or a size class.

CDR3 protein: CASSEGIRDSGNTIYF
CDR3 DNA: TGTGCCAGCAGCGAAGGAATTCGGGACTCTGGAAACACCATATATTTT
V gene: TRBV2
J gene: TRBJ1-3
D gene: -
clone size: -

CDR3 protein: CSARGEGPTIYF
CDR3 DNA: TGCAGTGCTAGAGGGGAGGGTCCCACCATATATTTT
V gene: TRBV20-1
J gene: TRBJ1-3
D gene: -
clone size: -

CDR3 protein: CASTATGTQYF
CDR3 DNA: TGTGCCAGCACCGCCACAGGTACGCAGTATTTT
V gene: TRBV28
J gene: TRBJ2-3
D gene: -
clone size: -

CDR3 protein: CASGVGFDTIAFF
CDR3 DNA: TGTGCCAGCGGTGTGGGTTTTGATACCATAGCTTTCTTT
V gene: TRBV7-2
J gene: TRBJ1-1
D gene: -
clone size: many

CDR3 protein: CSARRQISGNTIYF
CDR3 DNA: TGCAGTGCTAGGAGGCAGATCTCTGGAAACACCATATATTTT
V gene: TRBV20-1
J gene: TRBJ1-3
D gene: -
clone size: -

CDR3 protein: CASSQGRTEFF
CDR3 DNA: TGTGCCAGCAGCCAAGGACGAACAGAGTTCTTC
V gene: TRBV27
J gene: TRBJ2-1
D gene: -
clone size: -

CDR3 protein: CASSQTFDYQPQHF
CDR3 DNA: TGTGCCAGCAGTCAGACATTCGATTATCAGCCCCAGCATTTT
V gene: TRBV2
J gene: TRBJ1-5
D gene: -
clone size: many

CDR3 protein: CSAIRGFDYGYTF
CDR3 DNA: TGCAGTGCTATCAGGGGATTTGACTATGGCTACACCTTC
V gene: TRBV20-1
J gene: TRBJ1-2
D gene: -
clone size: many

CDR3 protein: CASSRGLAGEQFF
CDR3 DNA: TGTGCCAGCAGTCGCGGACTAGCTGGGGAGCAGTTCTTC
V gene: TRBV12-3/TRBV12-4
J gene: TRBJ2-1
D gene: TRBD2
clone size: -

CDR3 protein: CSARDGGGGRETQYF
CDR3 DNA: TGCAGTGCTAGAGATGGCGGGGGAGGAAGAGAGACCCAGTACTTC
V gene: TRBV20-1
J gene: TRBJ2-5
D gene: TRBD2
clone size: few

CDR3 protein: CATSRSDTYGYTF
CDR3 DNA: TGTGCCACCAGCAGATCGGACACGTATGGCTACACCTTC
V gene: TRBV15
J gene: TRBJ1-2
D gene: -
clone size: -

CDR3 protein: CASSRAHQPQHF
CDR3 DNA: TGTGCCAGCAGCCGGGCTCATCAGCCCCAGCATTTT
V gene: TRBV7-9
J gene: TRBJ1-5
D gene: -
clone size: few

CDR3 protein: CSVEGGRIYEQYF
CDR3 DNA: TGCAGCGTTGAAGGGGGCCGGATCTACGAGCAGTACTTC
V gene: TRBV29-1
J gene: TRBJ2-7
D gene: -
clone size: once

CDR3 protein: CASTVDRGLRQPQHF
CDR3 DNA: TGTGCCAGTACCGTCGACAGGGGGCTACGGCAGCCCCAGCATTTT
V gene: TRBV19
J gene: TRBJ1-5
D gene: TRBD1
clone size: -

CDR3 protein: CASSVRVGRNEQYF
CDR3 DNA: TGTGCCAGCAGCGTTAGGGTAGGGCGCAACGAGCAGTACTTC
V gene: TRBV25-1
J gene: TRBJ2-7
D gene: -
clone size: few